This TCR beta chain was retrieved from a study of vaccination and CD4 T cells after COVID-19. Notes on the study in general: A relatively small number of convalescent patients were studied, and no early post-infection timepoints were included.

The CDR3 is 13 residues long. From germline, CDR1 is SNHLY and CDR2 FYNNEI. The V and J ends lost 2 bases and 2 bases respectively, with 6 bases between them. Specified time point: late sampling 161 to 241 days after vaccination in three convalescent patients. Described treatment: roughly ten-day PBMC culture with coronavirus spike peptide pools or control peptides (ViraFEST assay). Oncomine TCR Beta short-read sequencing was applied to DNA from cultured CD4+ T cells. TCRdb re-called the PCR reads with MiXCR, one entry per CDR3 protein. The sample yields approximately 25,000 distinct CDR3 sequences, 25% to 35% seen once. This clonotype was found a few times. Its antigen is not known.

The receptor's source is a human donor who had recovered from COVID-19. The rearrangement uses TRBV2 and TRBJ2-5; no firm D call. The specimen was CD4+ T cells from blood, cultured in vitro, collected about 7 months after SARS-CoV-2 vaccination. CDR3 nucleotides: TGTGCCAGCAGTGAAAGTCAGCAAGAGACCCAGTACTTC. Translation: CASSESQQETQYF.